This T cell receptor beta chain was captured in a study of blood T cells in healthy people across ages. This clonotype has just a few counts. What it recognizes is unknown. Findings and limits, study-wide: Expanded clonotype changes were possibly confounded by unknown donor CMV status.

A second about 6 to 12 cycle PCR used barcoded and J-beta primers. TCRdb itself ran the 5' RACE reads through MiXCR, one entry per CDR3 protein. The data contain about 780,000 distinct CDR3 sequences, 46% of them singletons. The CDR3 has 15 residues. V lost 5 bases and J lost 5; bases outside the gene matches: 9. The chain joins TRBV12-3 or TRBV12-4 to TRBJ2-7, with 10 bases that match TRBD1. What was sequenced was blood. The source of this sequence is a man older than 75 in good health. The CDR3 spells CASSKRQGARNEQYF. The CDR3 DNA follows: TGTGCCAGCAGTAAGAGACAGGGGGCGAGGAACGAGCAGTACTTC.